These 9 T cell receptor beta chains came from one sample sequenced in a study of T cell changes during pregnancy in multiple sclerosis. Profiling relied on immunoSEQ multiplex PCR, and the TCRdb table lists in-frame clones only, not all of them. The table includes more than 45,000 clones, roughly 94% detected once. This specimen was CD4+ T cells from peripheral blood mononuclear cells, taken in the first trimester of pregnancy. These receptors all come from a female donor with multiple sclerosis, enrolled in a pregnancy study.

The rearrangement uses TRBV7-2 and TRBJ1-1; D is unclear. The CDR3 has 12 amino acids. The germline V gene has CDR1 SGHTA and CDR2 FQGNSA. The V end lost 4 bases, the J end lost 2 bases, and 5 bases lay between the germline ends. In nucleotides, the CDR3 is TGTGCCAGCAGCTGGAGCAACACTGAAGCTTTCTTT. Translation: CASSWSNTEAFF.

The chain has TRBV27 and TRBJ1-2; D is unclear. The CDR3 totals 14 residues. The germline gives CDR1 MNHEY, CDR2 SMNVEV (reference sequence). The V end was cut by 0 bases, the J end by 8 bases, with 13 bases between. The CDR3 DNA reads TGTGCCAGCAGTTTATCTCCGGCGACTAGGGGCTACACCTTC. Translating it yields CASSLSPATRGYTF.

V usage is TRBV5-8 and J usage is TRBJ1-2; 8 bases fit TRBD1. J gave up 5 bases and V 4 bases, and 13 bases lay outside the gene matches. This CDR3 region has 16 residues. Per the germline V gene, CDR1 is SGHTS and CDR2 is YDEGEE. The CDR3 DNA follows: TGTGCCAGCAGCCTACCCGGACAGGGAGGGAATTATGGCTACACCTTC. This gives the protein CASSLPGQGGNYGYTF.

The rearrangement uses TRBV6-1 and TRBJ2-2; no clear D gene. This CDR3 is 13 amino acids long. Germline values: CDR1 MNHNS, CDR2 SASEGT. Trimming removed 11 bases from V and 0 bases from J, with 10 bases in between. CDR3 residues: CAPKETNTGELFF. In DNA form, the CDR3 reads TGTGCCCCTAAGGAGACGAACACCGGGGAGCTGTTTTTT.

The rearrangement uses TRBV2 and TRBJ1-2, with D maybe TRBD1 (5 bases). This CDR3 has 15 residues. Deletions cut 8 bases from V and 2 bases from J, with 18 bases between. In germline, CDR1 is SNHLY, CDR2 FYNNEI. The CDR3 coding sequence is TGTGCCAGCTCTCCCGAGGAGGGGTTCAACTATGGCTACACCTTC. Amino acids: CASSPEEGFNYGYTF.

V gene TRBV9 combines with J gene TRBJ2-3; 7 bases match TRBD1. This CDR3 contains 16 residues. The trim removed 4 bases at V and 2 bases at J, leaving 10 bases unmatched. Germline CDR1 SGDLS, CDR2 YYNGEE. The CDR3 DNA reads TGTGCCAGCAGCCCCAGACAGGGTCTTAACACAGATACGCAGTATTTT. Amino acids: CASSPRQGLNTDTQYF.

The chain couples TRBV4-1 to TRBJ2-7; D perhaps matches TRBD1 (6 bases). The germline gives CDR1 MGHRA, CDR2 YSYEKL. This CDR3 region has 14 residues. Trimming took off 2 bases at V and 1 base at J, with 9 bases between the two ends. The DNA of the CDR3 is TGCGCCAGCAGCCAACCAGGACAGTCCTACGAGCAGTACTTC. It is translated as CASSQPGQSYEQYF.

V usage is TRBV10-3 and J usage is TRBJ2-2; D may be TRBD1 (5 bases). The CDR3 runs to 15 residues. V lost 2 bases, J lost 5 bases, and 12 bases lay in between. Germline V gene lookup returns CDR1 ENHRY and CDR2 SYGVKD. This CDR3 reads CAISEQGIGTGELFF. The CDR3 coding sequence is TGTGCCATCAGTGAGCAGGGTATTGGGACCGGGGAGCTGTTTTTT.

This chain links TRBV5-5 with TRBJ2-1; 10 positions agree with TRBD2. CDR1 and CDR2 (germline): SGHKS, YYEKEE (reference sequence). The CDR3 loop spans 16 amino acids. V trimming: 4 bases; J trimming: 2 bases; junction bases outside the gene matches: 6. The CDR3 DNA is TGTGCCAGCAGCCCAGCGGGGGGGCCTACCTACAATGAGCAGTTCTTC. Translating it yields CASSPAGGPTYNEQFF.